This T cell receptor (beta chain) is from a study of cytomegalovirus exposure and HLA in healthy donors. On the study more broadly: The same platform was used for the 120 validation repertoires and the roughly 730 first-cohort repertoires, a later analysis reported. The study, taken as a whole, reports: Reports indicated that the classifier achieved high specificity and sensitivity in diagnosing cytomegalovirus status.

The data were produced by immunoSEQ multiplex PCR, yet TCRdb's version contains in-frame clones alone and is incomplete. This sample has over 250,000 clones, with 80% to 90% found just once. Details on this clone: Its antigen is not known.

Source material: PBMCs. The TCR originated in a woman aged 18-35 years in good health and CMV-seronegative.

The DNA for the CDR3 is TGTGCCAGCAGTTTACCGGGACAGGTCCTGACTGAAGCTTTCTTT. Translated: CASSLPGQVLTEAFF. This sequence joins TRBV28 and TRBJ1-1; 8 bases align to TRBD1. CDR1 MDHEN and CDR2 SYDVKM come from the germline V gene. The ends lost 2 bases at V and 5 bases at J; junction bases unmatched: 7. The CDR3 is 15 amino acids.